These T cell receptor beta chains were read from a single sample in a study of OX40 agonist ivuxolimab in advanced cancers. The assay was immunoSEQ multiplex PCR, and TCRdb's table has in-frame clones only and misses some. This table holds tens of thousands of clones, roughly 86% found once. The sequencing used CD4+ or CD8+ T cells sorted from blood, collected in a trial of the OX40 agonist ivuxolimab. The receptors originated from an adult with an advanced solid tumor such as melanoma, head and neck, liver or kidney cancer. Both conserved end residues are part of each CDR3. Size values are once, few and many counts, or a class for expanded clones, and some rows have none.

>TRBV7-6|TRBJ2-1|.
CASSLEGRYNEQFF
>TRBV7-8|TRBJ2-2|.
CASSFSSTGWTGELFF
>TRBV4-1|TRBJ1-5|.
CASSQDGSSNQPQHF
>TRBV10-2|TRBJ2-7|.
CASSDRDDFYEQYF
>TRBV6-5|TRBJ2-7|.
CASSKGLAPYEQYF
>TRBV9|TRBJ1-1|.
CASSEGLSTEAFF
>TRBV7-2|TRBJ2-3|few
CASSLLPSEGTDTQYF
>TRBV4-1|TRBJ1-1|.
CASSHLQGVATEAFF
>TRBV6-5|TRBJ2-3|.
CASSYVWGELGDTQYF
>TRBV5-8|TRBJ2-7|.
CASSLAQEDYEQYF
>TRBV4-3|TRBJ2-2|once
CASSQGLAGATTGELFF
>TRBV30|TRBJ2-1|.
CAWSVLGNEQFF
>TRBV10-3|TRBJ2-7|.
CAISESGNSYEQYF
>TRBV7-2|TRBJ2-3|.
CASSLVPVTDTQYF
>TRBV11-1|TRBJ2-5|.
CASSSEQGASAETQYF
>TRBV7-9|TRBJ2-3|.
CASSQDRGLIDTQYF
>TRBV11-2|TRBJ2-6|.
CASSLSGSGANVLTF
>TRBV4-3|TRBJ2-7|.
CASSQEAGWLEQYF
>TRBV18|TRBJ1-2|once
CASSPPGQGEWYGYTF
>TRBV7-9|TRBJ1-2|.
CASSLSTEGAYGYTF
>TRBV5-4|TRBJ2-1|.
CAGYTGTSGGRIYNEQFF
>TRBV19|TRBJ2-3|.
CASSIGTDTQYF
>TRBV7-6|TRBJ2-1|many
CASSLESSGGWSEQFF
>TRBV7-3|TRBJ1-2|.
CASSSTGNYGYTF
>TRBV5-6|TRBJ1-1|.
CASSLEGRDRRLAEAFF
>TRBV5-6|TRBJ2-3|.
CASSSGGDTQYF
>TRBV27|TRBJ2-3|.
CASSFIPGTDTQYF
>TRBV5-4|TRBJ2-5|once
CASSLQSGGKGETQYF
>TRBV27|TRBJ2-3|.
CASSEKGDWRDTQYF
>TRBV4-1|TRBJ2-5|.
CASSQAYSRETQYF
>TRBV9|TRBJ2-3|.
CASSVLQRPTDTQYF
>TRBV7-9|TRBJ2-5|.
CASSFMGGETQYF
>TRBV7-6|TRBJ2-7|once
CASSPNGSGGDEQYF
>TRBV7-2|TRBJ2-5|.
CASSYGLLGGETQYF
>TRBV6-1|TRBJ2-3|.
CASDRGGTDTQYF
>TRBV9|TRBJ1-5|.
CASSVDGGGNQPQHF
>TRBV4-1|TRBJ2-3|.
CASSPTGQVRTDTQYF
>TRBV28|TRBJ1-6|.
CASSWDTGFYNSPLHF
>TRBV28|TRBJ1-5|.
CASSKGGVDQPQHF
>TRBV27|TRBJ2-4|.
CASSPQKGVLDKNIQYF
>TRBV7-2|TRBJ2-7|.
CASSLGTSGVSYEQYF
>TRBV5-1|TRBJ2-7|once
CASSLEPIYEQYF
>TRBV7-2|TRBJ1-1|.
CASSAAENTEAFF